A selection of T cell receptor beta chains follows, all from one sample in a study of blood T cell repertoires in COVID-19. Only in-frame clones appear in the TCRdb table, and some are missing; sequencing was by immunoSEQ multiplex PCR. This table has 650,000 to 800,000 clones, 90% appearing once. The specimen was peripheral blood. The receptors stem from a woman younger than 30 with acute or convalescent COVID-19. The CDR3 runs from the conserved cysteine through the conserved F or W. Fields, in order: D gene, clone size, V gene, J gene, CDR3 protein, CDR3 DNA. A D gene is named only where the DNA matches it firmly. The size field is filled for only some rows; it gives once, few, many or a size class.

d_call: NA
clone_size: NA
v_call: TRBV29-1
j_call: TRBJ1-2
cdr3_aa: CSVDRENGYTF
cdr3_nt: TGCAGCGTGGACCGGGAGAATGGCTACACCTTC

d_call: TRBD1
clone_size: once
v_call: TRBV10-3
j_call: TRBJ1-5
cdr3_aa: CATWTGKGSNQPQHF
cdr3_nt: TGTGCCACCTGGACAGGGAAGGGAAGCAATCAGCCCCAGCATTTT

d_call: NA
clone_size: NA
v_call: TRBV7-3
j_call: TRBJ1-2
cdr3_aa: CASSHNPDGEPHTF
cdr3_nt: TGTGCCAGCAGCCATAATCCGGACGGGGAGCCCCACACCTTC

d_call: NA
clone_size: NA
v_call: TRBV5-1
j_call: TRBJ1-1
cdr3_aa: CASSFRGPEAFF
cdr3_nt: TGCGCCAGCAGCTTTAGAGGTCCTGAAGCTTTCTTT

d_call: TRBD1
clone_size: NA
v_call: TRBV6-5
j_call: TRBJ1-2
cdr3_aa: CASSPEWTGNYGYTF
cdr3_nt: TGTGCCAGCAGCCCGGAGTGGACAGGGAACTATGGCTACACCTTC

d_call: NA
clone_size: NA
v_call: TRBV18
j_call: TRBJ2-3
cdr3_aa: CASSPRLDTQYF
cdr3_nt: TGTGCCAGCTCACCGCGGCTCGATACGCAGTATTTT

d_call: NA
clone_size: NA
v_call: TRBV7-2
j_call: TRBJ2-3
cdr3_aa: CASSLVVGGPARPQRTQYF
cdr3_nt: TGTGCCAGCAGCTTAGTAGTGGGGGGACCTGCACGACCTCAACGTACGCAGTATTTT

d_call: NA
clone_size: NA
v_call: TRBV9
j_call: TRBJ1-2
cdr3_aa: CASSVASRGGGYTF
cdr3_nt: TGTGCCAGCAGCGTAGCATCGCGGGGGGGAGGCTACACCTTC

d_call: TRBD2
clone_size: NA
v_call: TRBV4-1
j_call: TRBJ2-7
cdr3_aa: CASSQALAGDYEQYF
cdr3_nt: TGCGCCAGCAGCCAGGCACTCGCGGGGGACTACGAGCAGTACTTC

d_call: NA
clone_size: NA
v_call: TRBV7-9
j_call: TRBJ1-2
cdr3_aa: CASSLGVPYYGYTF
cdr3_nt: TGTGCCAGCAGCTTAGGAGTCCCCTACTATGGCTACACCTTC

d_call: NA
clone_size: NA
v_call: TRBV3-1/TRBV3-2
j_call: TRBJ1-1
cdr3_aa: CASSVDSHTEAFF
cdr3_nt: TGTGCCAGCAGTGTGGACAGCCACACTGAAGCTTTCTTT

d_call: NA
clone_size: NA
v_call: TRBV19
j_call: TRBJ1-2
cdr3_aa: CASSIGQGNRYTF
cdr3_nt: TGTGCCAGTAGTATCGGTCAGGGTAATCGCTACACCTTC

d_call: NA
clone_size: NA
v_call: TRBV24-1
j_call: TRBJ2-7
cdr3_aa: CATSDSRVPYEQYF
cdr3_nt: TGTGCCACCAGTGATTCTCGGGTCCCATACGAGCAGTACTTC

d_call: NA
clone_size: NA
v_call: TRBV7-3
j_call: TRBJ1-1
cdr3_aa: CASSLIPGVDAFF
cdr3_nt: TGTGCCAGCAGCTTAATCCCGGGGGTTGACGCTTTCTTT

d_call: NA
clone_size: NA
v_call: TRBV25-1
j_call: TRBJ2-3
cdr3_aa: CASSRTTSSTDTQYF
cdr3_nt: TGTGCCAGCAGTCGGACTACTTCTAGCACAGATACGCAGTATTTT

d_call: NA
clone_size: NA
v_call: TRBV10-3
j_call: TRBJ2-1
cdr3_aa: CASTDDTNEQFF
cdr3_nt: TGTGCCAGCACAGATGACACGAATGAGCAGTTCTTC

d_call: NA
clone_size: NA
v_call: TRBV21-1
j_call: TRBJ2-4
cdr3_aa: CASSWDRGRPGNIQYF
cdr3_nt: TGTGCCAGCAGCTGGGACAGGGGACGTCCGGGAAACATTCAGTACTTC

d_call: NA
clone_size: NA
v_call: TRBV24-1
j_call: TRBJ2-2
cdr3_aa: CATSDYPSAGELFF
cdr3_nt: TGTGCCACCAGTGACTACCCTAGCGCCGGGGAGCTGTTTTTT

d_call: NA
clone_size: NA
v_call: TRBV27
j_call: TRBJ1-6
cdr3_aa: CASSQQGRSPLHF
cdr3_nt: TGTGCCAGCAGCCAACAGGGACGCTCACCCCTCCACTTT

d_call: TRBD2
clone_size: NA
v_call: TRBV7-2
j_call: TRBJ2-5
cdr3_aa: CASSRQREHKETQYF
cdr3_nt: TGTGCCAGCAGCCGTCAGCGGGAACACAAAGAGACCCAGTACTTC

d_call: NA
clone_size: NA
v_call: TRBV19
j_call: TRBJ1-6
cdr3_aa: CASSPLGQGNSPLHF
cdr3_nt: TGTGCCAGTAGTCCCCTCGGTCAGGGCAACTCACCCCTCCACTTT

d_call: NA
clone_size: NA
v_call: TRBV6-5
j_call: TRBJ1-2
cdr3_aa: CASRATTGHGYTF
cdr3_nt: TGTGCCAGCAGGGCAACTACAGGGCATGGCTACACCTTC

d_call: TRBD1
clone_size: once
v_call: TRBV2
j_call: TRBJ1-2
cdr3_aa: CASAPGTGGRGYTF
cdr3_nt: TGTGCCAGCGCCCCGGGGACAGGGGGCAGGGGCTACACCTTC

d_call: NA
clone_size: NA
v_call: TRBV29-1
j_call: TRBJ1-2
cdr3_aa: CSVEEGGAYGYTF
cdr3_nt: TGCAGCGTTGAAGAGGGGGGTGCCTATGGCTACACCTTC

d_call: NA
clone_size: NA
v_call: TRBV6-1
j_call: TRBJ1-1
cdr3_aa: CASSEAQEVAGAFF
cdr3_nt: TGTGCCAGCAGTGAAGCGCAAGAGGTCGCCGGAGCTTTCTTT

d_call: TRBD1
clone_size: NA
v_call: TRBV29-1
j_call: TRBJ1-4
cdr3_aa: CSVESYRGAEKLFF
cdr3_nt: TGCAGCGTTGAGTCGTACAGGGGGGCTGAAAAACTGTTTTTT

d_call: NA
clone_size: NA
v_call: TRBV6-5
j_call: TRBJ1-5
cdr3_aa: CASSQGNSNQPQHF
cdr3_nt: TGTGCCAGCTCCCAGGGGAATAGCAATCAGCCCCAGCATTTT

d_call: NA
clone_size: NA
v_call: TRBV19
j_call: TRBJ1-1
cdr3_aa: CASSMGGVEGTEAFF
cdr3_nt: TGTGCCAGTAGTATGGGGGGGGTAGAGGGCACTGAAGCTTTCTTT

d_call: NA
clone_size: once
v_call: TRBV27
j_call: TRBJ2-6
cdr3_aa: CASSPITGPGANVLTF
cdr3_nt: TGTGCCAGCAGTCCTATCACAGGGCCTGGGGCCAACGTCCTGACTTTC

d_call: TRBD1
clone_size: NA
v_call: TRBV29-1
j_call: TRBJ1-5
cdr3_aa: CSVAKDRVNQPQHF
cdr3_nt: TGCAGCGTTGCCAAGGACAGGGTCAATCAGCCCCAGCATTTT

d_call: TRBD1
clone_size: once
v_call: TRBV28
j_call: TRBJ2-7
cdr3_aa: CASSSLPDRDYEQYF
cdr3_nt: TGTGCCAGCAGTTCACTTCCAGACAGGGACTACGAGCAGTACTTC

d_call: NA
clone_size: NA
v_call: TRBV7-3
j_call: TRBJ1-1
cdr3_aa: CASSLDASESTEAFF
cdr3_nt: TGTGCCAGCAGCTTAGATGCCTCGGAGAGCACTGAAGCTTTCTTT

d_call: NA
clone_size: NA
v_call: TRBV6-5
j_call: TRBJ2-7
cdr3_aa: CASRVWELSSYEQYF
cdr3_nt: TGTGCCAGCAGGGTATGGGAGTTGAGCTCCTACGAGCAGTACTTC

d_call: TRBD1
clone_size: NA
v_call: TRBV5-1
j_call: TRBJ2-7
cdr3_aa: CASRRGQGSYEQYF
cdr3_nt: TGCGCCAGCAGGAGGGGACAGGGATCCTACGAGCAGTACTTC

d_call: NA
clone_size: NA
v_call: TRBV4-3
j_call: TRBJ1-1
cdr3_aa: CASSQVAGTEAFF
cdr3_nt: TGCGCCAGCAGCCAAGTGGCTGGCACTGAAGCTTTCTTT

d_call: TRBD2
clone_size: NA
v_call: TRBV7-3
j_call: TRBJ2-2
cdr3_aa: CASSLAGGDTGELFF
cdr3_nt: TGTGCCAGCAGCTTGGCGGGAGGGGACACCGGGGAGCTGTTTTTT

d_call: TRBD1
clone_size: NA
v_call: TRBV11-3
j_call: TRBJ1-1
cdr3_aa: CASSQTRQGEAFF
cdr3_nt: TGTGCCAGCAGCCAAACGAGACAGGGTGAAGCTTTCTTT

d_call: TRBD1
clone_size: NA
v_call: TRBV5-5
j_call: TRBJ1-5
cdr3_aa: CASSGTGDNQPQHF
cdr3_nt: TGTGCCAGCAGCGGGACAGGTGACAATCAGCCCCAGCATTTT

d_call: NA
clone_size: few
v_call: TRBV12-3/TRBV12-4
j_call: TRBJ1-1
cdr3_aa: CASSLLYGTEAFF
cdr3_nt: TGTGCCAGCAGTTTGTTGTACGGCACTGAAGCTTTCTTT

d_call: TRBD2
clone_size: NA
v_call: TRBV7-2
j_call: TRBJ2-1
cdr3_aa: CASREASGGPYNEQFF
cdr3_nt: TGTGCCAGCAGAGAGGCTAGCGGGGGACCCTACAATGAGCAGTTCTTC

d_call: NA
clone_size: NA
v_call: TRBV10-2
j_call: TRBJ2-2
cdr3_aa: CASLRQPNTGELFF
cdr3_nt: TGCGCCAGCTTGAGACAGCCGAACACCGGGGAGCTGTTTTTT

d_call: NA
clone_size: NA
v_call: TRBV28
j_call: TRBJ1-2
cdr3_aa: CASQNGAFYGYTF
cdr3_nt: TGTGCCAGCCAAAACGGTGCTTTCTATGGCTACACCTTC

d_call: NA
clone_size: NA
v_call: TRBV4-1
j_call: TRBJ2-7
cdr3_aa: CASSQEVGGYEQYF
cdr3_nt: TGCGCCAGCAGCCAAGAAGTGGGGGGCTACGAGCAGTACTTC

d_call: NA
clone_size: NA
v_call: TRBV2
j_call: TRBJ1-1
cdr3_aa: CASSQVVMNTEAFF
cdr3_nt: TGTGCCAGCTCGCAGGTGGTCATGAACACTGAAGCTTTCTTT

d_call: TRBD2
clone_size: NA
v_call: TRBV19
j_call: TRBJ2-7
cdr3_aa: CASSVGLAGTYEQYF
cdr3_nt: TGTGCCAGTAGCGTGGGACTAGCGGGTACCTACGAGCAGTACTTC

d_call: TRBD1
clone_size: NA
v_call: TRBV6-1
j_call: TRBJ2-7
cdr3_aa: CASSEGPTGMKQYF
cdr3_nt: TGTGCCAGCAGTGAAGGACCGACAGGGATGAAGCAGTACTTC

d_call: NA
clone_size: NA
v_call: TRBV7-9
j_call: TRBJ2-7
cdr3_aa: CASSLLTAAHYEQYF
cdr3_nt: TGTGCCAGCAGCTTACTGACAGCTGCCCACTACGAGCAGTACTTC

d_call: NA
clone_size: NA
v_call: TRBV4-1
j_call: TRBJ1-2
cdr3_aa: CASSQPGRRDGYTF
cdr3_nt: TGCGCCAGCAGCCAGCCCGGACGGCGGGATGGCTACACCTTC

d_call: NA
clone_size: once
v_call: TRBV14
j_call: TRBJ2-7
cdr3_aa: CASSQDEGERRVYEQYF
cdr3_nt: TGTGCCAGCAGCCAAGATGAGGGGGAACGGAGAGTCTACGAGCAGTACTTC

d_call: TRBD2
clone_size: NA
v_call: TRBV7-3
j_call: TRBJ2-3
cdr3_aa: CASSATSGTDTQYF
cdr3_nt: TGTGCCAGCAGCGCGACTAGCGGGACAGATACGCAGTATTTT

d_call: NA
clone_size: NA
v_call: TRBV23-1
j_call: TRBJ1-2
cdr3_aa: CASSQTERYGYTF
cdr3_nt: TGCGCCAGCAGTCAAACGGAGCGATATGGCTACACCTTC

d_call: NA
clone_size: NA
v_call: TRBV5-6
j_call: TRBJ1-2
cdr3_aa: CASSPSPGIRRGYTF
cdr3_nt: TGTGCCAGCAGCCCCTCTCCAGGGATTCGCCGTGGCTACACCTTC

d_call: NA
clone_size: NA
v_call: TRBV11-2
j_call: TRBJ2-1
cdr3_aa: CASSLPRKTYNEQFF
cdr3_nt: TGTGCCAGCAGCTTACCTAGAAAAACCTACAATGAGCAGTTCTTC

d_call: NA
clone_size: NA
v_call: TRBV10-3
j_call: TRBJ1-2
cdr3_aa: CAISESTGTRKGYTF
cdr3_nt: TGTGCCATCAGTGAGTCTACAGGGACGAGGAAAGGCTACACCTTC

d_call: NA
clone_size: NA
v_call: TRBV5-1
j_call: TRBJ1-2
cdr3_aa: CASSLIAGTNYGYTF
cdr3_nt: TGCGCCAGCAGCTTGATCGCAGGGACTAACTATGGCTACACCTTC

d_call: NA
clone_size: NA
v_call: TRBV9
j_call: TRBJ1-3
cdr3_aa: CASSVSRDARGGNTIYF
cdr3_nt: TGTGCCAGCAGCGTGAGTAGGGACGCCAGGGGAGGAAACACCATATATTTT